This T cell receptor beta chain came from a study of blood T cell repertoires in COVID-19. Study-wide context: PBMCs, B-cell-depleted T cells, or T cells provided the cDNA or gDNA that made up the material.

The V end was cut by 7 bases, the J end by 0 bases, with 12 bases between. The CDR3 has 14 amino acids. The germline V gene has CDR1 MNHEY and CDR2 SVGAGI. Sequencing used immunoSEQ multiplex PCR; TCRdb keeps in-frame clones, though not all of them. The sample includes 130,000 or so clones, around 88% of them seen just once. The rearrangement joins TRBV6-5 to TRBJ1-2; D unclear. This clonotype was obtained from a woman aged 60-75 years with acute or convalescent COVID-19. Sequences were obtained from peripheral blood. The CDR3 sequence: CASIQVLPNYGYTF. CDR3 DNA sequence: TGTGCCAGCATCCAGGTCCTACCTAACTATGGCTACACCTTC.